Listed below are T cell receptor beta chains from one sample, sequenced in a study of T-cell memory formation after mild COVID-19. A single record per CDR3 protein comes from TCRdb applying MiXCR to the 5' RACE reads. The table has about 430,000 distinct CDR3 sequences, about 24% seen once. Material: PBMCs or a T cell subset sorted from them (not recorded which). The origin of the receptors is an adult woman who had mild COVID-19 (a few samples of this study predate the infection). Cell type and time point are not known. Each CDR3 is given with its conserved first and last residue. The order of the fields is clone size, D gene, J gene, V gene, CDR3 protein, CDR3 DNA. D genes are given only for firm matches. For some rows the clone size is stated as once, few or many, or as a class when expanded; others skip it.

. | . | TRBJ2-3 | TRBV29-1 | CSVQDVEWADTQYF | TGCAGCGTCCAGGACGTAGAGTGGGCAGATACGCAGTATTTT
few | . | TRBJ2-5 | TRBV20-1 | CSAEKETQYF | TGCAGTGCCGAGAAAGAGACCCAGTACTTC
few | . | TRBJ2-7 | TRBV19 | CASSRSGGRSEQYF | TGTGCCAGTAGCCGATCAGGGGGGCGAAGCGAGCAGTACTTC
. | TRBD1 | TRBJ1-5 | TRBV10-3 | CAISDRGGAGNQPQHF | TGTGCCATCAGTGACCGAGGGGGCGCGGGCAATCAGCCCCAGCATTTT
. | . | TRBJ1-6 | TRBV12-3/TRBV12-4 | CASSHPAGNSPLHF | TGTGCCAGCAGCCACCCGGCAGGCAATTCACCCCTCCACTTT
. | . | TRBJ1-4 | TRBV5-4 | CAWGLGEELFF | TGTGCCTGGGGACTTGGGGAAGAACTGTTTTTT
few | TRBD2 | TRBJ2-4 | TRBV11-2 | CASSPIGGGNIQYF | TGTGCCAGCAGCCCTATCGGGGGAGGGAACATTCAGTACTTC
few | TRBD2 | TRBJ2-1 | TRBV30 | CAWSVYLTSGRYNEQFF | TGTGCCTGGAGTGTCTACCTGACTAGCGGGAGATACAATGAGCAGTTCTTC
. | TRBD1 | TRBJ2-5 | TRBV12-3/TRBV12-4 | CASSPGTGGVETQYF | TGTGCCAGCAGTCCCGGGACAGGGGGCGTGGAGACCCAGTACTTC
few | . | TRBJ2-5 | TRBV7-9 | CASSLVLGGTQYF | TGTGCCAGCAGCTTAGTCCTAGGGGGGACCCAGTACTTC
few | . | TRBJ2-5 | TRBV20-1 | CSARGGLETQYF | TGCAGTGCTAGAGGGGGTCTGGAGACCCAGTACTTC
. | . | TRBJ1-1 | TRBV4-2 | CASSQDKITEAFF | TGTGCCAGCAGTCAGGACAAAATTACTGAAGCTTTCTTT
. | . | TRBJ2-1 | TRBV7-3 | CASSSGPKTYNEQFF | TGTGCCAGCAGCTCCGGGCCAAAGACCTACAATGAGCAGTTCTTC
. | . | TRBJ1-1 | TRBV6-5 | CASMMNTEAFF | TGTGCCAGCATGATGAACACTGAAGCTTTCTTT
. | TRBD1 | TRBJ2-5 | TRBV24-1 | CATSEFPAPGTEETQYF | TGTGCCACCAGTGAGTTCCCTGCCCCCGGGACAGAAGAGACCCAGTACTTC
. | . | TRBJ1-1 | TRBV25-1 | CASVAGGTPLNTEAFF | TGTGCCAGCGTGGCCGGGGGGACTCCCCTGAACACTGAAGCTTTCTTT
few | TRBD2 | TRBJ2-3 | TRBV5-1 | CASGSLSSGGATDTQYF | TGCGCCAGCGGATCATTATCTAGCGGGGGGGCCACAGATACGCAGTATTTT
few | . | TRBJ1-2 | TRBV11-2 | CASSSLRDGRFSNYGYTF | TGTGCCAGCAGCTCACTCCGGGACGGCCGTTTCTCTAACTATGGCTACACCTTC
once | TRBD1 | TRBJ1-2 | TRBV28 | CASSASGQLYGYTF | TGTGCCAGCAGTGCCTCGGGACAGCTGTATGGCTACACCTTC
. | . | TRBJ2-1 | TRBV24-1 | CATSEAYNEQFF | TGTGCCACCAGTGAAGCGTACAATGAGCAGTTCTTC
few | . | TRBJ2-5 | TRBV20-1 | CSARRPATTQETQYF | TGCAGTGCTAGGAGACCAGCGACCACCCAAGAGACCCAGTACTTC
. | . | TRBJ1-6 | TRBV30 | CAWSPGLDNSPLHF | TGTGCCTGGAGCCCAGGACTGGATAATTCACCCCTCCACTTT
few | TRBD2 | TRBJ2-2 | TRBV12-3/TRBV12-4 | CASSPIGLAGVVGGELFF | TGTGCCAGCAGTCCCATCGGTCTAGCGGGAGTAGTTGGCGGGGAGCTGTTTTTT
few | . | TRBJ2-3 | TRBV29-1 | CSVGEPSTDTQYF | TGCAGCGTTGGTGAGCCCAGCACAGATACGCAGTATTTT
many | TRBD2 | TRBJ2-5 | TRBV7-8 | CASSSSGRARETQYF | TGTGCCAGCAGCTCTAGCGGGAGGGCCAGAGAGACCCAGTACTTC
. | . | TRBJ2-3 | TRBV25-1 | CASSEFGGTDTQYF | TGTGCCAGCAGTGAATTCGGGGGCACAGATACGCAGTATTTT
. | . | TRBJ2-7 | TRBV7-2 | CASSWLAGAYEQYF | TGTGCCAGCAGCTGGCTAGCAGGGGCCTACGAGCAGTACTTC
. | TRBD1 | TRBJ1-1 | TRBV18 | CASSLGQGAVGTEAFF | TGTGCCAGCTCACTTGGACAGGGGGCGGTCGGCACTGAAGCTTTCTTT
few | . | TRBJ2-5 | TRBV5-5 | CASSLQGGSVETQYF | TGTGCCAGCAGCTTGCAAGGAGGGTCCGTTGAGACCCAGTACTTC
few | . | TRBJ1-1 | TRBV29-1 | CSAEQGWAEAFF | TGCAGCGCAGAACAGGGTTGGGCTGAAGCTTTCTTT
. | . | TRBJ2-2 | TRBV6-1 | CASGQTNTGELFF | TGTGCCAGCGGACAGACGAACACCGGGGAGCTGTTTTTT
. | TRBD2 | TRBJ2-5 | TRBV11-3 | CASSLEAGQETQYF | TGTGCCAGCAGCTTAGAAGCGGGACAAGAGACCCAGTACTTC
. | TRBD1 | TRBJ1-6 | TRBV12-3/TRBV12-4 | CASSPQGGAISPLHF | TGTGCCAGCAGCCCACAGGGGGGGGCTATATCACCCCTCCACTTT
. | TRBD2 | TRBJ2-1 | TRBV13 | CASSRWTSGQFF | TGTGCCAGCAGCCGATGGACTAGCGGTCAGTTCTTC
few | . | TRBJ1-1 | TRBV14 | CASRQTGKASKAFF | TGTGCCAGCAGACAAACAGGGAAAGCTTCGAAAGCTTTCTTT
few | TRBD2 | TRBJ2-5 | TRBV15 | CATSRERWKGLAWETQYF | TGTGCCACCAGCAGAGAAAGGTGGAAGGGACTAGCGTGGGAGACCCAGTACTTC
. | . | TRBJ1-1 | TRBV12-3/TRBV12-4 | CASTPASGKTEAFF | TGTGCCAGCACCCCTGCTTCGGGGAAGACTGAAGCTTTCTTT
. | . | TRBJ2-4 | TRBV4-1 | CASSQEQAPQYF | TGCGCCAGCAGCCAAGAACAGGCCCCCCAGTACTTC
few | . | TRBJ1-1 | TRBV11-3 | CASRGRGAQGNTEAFF | TGTGCCAGCAGAGGTCGGGGGGCTCAGGGAAACACTGAAGCTTTCTTT
many | TRBD1 | TRBJ1-2 | TRBV14 | CASSQVQGGDYGYTF | TGTGCCAGCAGCCAAGTACAGGGGGGAGACTATGGCTACACCTTC
few | TRBD2 | TRBJ2-1 | TRBV20-1 | CSARGLAGHNEQFF | TGCAGTGCTAGGGGACTAGCGGGACACAATGAGCAGTTCTTC
. | . | TRBJ1-2 | TRBV6-1 | CASSEVQDGYGYTF | TGTGCCAGCAGTGAGGTACAGGACGGATATGGCTACACCTTC
. | TRBD1 | TRBJ1-1 | TRBV20-1 | CSASYFTGTENTEAFF | TGCAGTGCTAGCTACTTCACCGGGACAGAGAACACTGAAGCTTTCTTT
. | . | TRBJ2-7 | TRBV29-1 | CSVEDRAEQYF | TGCAGCGTTGAAGATAGGGCAGAGCAGTACTTC
. | . | TRBJ2-7 | TRBV5-6 | CASRQDRLFYEQYF | TGTGCCAGCAGACAGGACAGACTCTTCTACGAGCAGTACTTC
few | . | TRBJ1-2 | TRBV12-3/TRBV12-4 | CASSLGPGARGYTF | TGTGCCAGCAGTTTAGGACCGGGGGCGCGAGGCTACACCTTC
few | TRBD1 | TRBJ2-5 | TRBV6-5 | CASSYGGQGQETQYF | TGTGCCAGCAGTTACGGGGGACAGGGACAAGAGACCCAGTACTTC
few | TRBD1 | TRBJ2-5 | TRBV4-1 | CASSPLRQGLRETQYF | TGCGCCAGCAGCCCCTTAAGACAGGGCCTGCGGGAGACCCAGTACTTC
. | . | TRBJ2-7 | TRBV6-5 | CASLRPETYEQYF | TGTGCCAGCCTCCGACCCGAAACCTACGAGCAGTACTTC
. | . | TRBJ2-1 | TRBV7-9 | CASSLGSIEQFF | TGTGCCAGCAGCTTAGGTAGCATCGAGCAGTTCTTC
. | TRBD1 | TRBJ1-1 | TRBV5-1 | CASIGTAEAFF | TGCGCCAGCATAGGGACAGCCGAAGCTTTCTTT
. | TRBD2 | TRBJ2-1 | TRBV2 | CASKERDYNEQFF | TGTGCCAGCAAAGAGCGGGACTACAATGAGCAGTTCTTC
many | . | TRBJ2-4 | TRBV7-9 | CASSVPSGPEYF | TGTGCCAGCAGCGTCCCTTCCGGCCCCGAGTACTTC
many | . | TRBJ1-2 | TRBV15 | CATSRDETGAMGGYTF | TGTGCCACCAGCAGAGATGAGACAGGCGCCATGGGGGGCTACACCTTC